The 22 T cell receptor beta chains presented below share a single source sample, sequenced in a study of CD8+ T cells in alopecia areata. Treatment here: oral pan-JAK inhibitor, 5-10 mg twice daily. Sequencing used cDNA as its template, made by extracting RNA and reverse transcribing it. Here immunoSEQ multiplex PCR was the method, and the copy in TCRdb shows in-frame clones only, minus some. The repertoire holds 200,000 to 250,000 clones, with around 57% as singletons. The material sequenced was CD4+ T cells sorted from blood, taken at week 4, from a patient treated with tofacitinib. The receptors originated from a human donor with alopecia areata.

CDR3 DNA sequence: TGTGCCAGCAGTGTCGACAGGGCTCTTGGCTACACCTTC. This encodes CASSVDRALGYTF. The V and J genes are TRBV2 and TRBJ1-2; TRBD1 agrees at 7 bases. Germline V gene sequence: CDR1 SNHLY, CDR2 FYNNEI. This CDR3 spans 13 amino acids. V shed 4 bases and J 7 bases; nucleotides not matched to a gene: 6. The whole variable domain, filled in from reference TRBV2 and TRBJ1-2, reads EPEVTQTPSHQVTQMGQEVILRCVPISNHLYFYWYRQILGQKVEFLVSFYNNEISEKSEIFDDQFSVERPDGSNFTLKIRSTKLEDSAMYFCASSVDRALGYTFGSGTRLTVV.

The V and J genes are TRBV5-1 and TRBJ1-1; maybe TRBD1 (6 bases). Germline V gene data show CDR1 as SGHRS and CDR2 as YFSETQ. This CDR3 comprises 15 residues. V was trimmed by 2 bases and J by 11 bases, leaving 22 bases between them. The CDR3 loop reads CASSFSSPGQKAAFF. CDR3 bases: TGCGCCAGCAGCTTCTCCTCCCCCGGACAGAAGGCGGCTTTCTTT.

The gene calls are TRBV5-1 and TRBJ2-2; no clear D. The CDR3 length is 12 residues. Germline-derived CDR1 and CDR2 are SGHRS and YFSETQ. The V end lost 4 bases, the J end lost 8 bases, and 9 bases lay between the germline ends. CDR3 DNA: TGCGCCAGCAGCCACGAACTGGGGGAGCTGTTTTTT. Amino acids: CASSHELGELFF.

V gene TRBV29-1 combines with J gene TRBJ1-1, with D perhaps TRBD1 (6 bases). With 0 bases removed from V and 9 bases from J, the gap between germline ends came to 14 bases. The CDR3 is made up of 13 amino acids. CDR1 and CDR2 from the germline V gene are SQVTM and ANQGSEA. The CDR3 sequence: CSVEDLDRSQAFF. In DNA form, the CDR3 reads TGCAGCGTTGAAGATCTTGACAGGTCCCAAGCTTTCTTT.

The gene calls are TRBV4-3 and TRBJ2-2, with D possibly being TRBD2 (5 bases). This CDR3 has 14 residues. Germline lookup yields CDR1 LGHNA and CDR2 YSLEER. Trimming took 1 base from V and 7 from J, leaving 10 bases between them. DNA of the CDR3: TGCGCCAGCAGCCAAGTTACAAGCGGCGGGGAGCTGTTTTTT. This translates into CASSQVTSGGELFF.

This clone was recorded a few times. This sequence joins TRBV15 and TRBJ2-5, with D possibly being TRBD1 (6 bases). V lost 5 bases and J 2 bases, leaving 9 bases between the germline ends. In germline, CDR1 is LNHNV, CDR2 YYDKDF (reference sequence). The CDR3 is 13 residues long. The CDR3 loop reads CATSRQGQETQYF. The DNA of the CDR3 is TGTGCCACCAGCCGGCAGGGGCAAGAGACCCAGTACTTC.

The table lists this clone with a few counts. The chain has TRBV19 and TRBJ1-5, with 8 bases matching TRBD1. The CDR3 sequence is 14 residues long. Germline CDR1 and CDR2: LNHDA and SQIVND (reference sequence). The V gene end was trimmed by 5 bases and the J gene end by 4 bases; junction bases not matched to a gene: 4. CDR3 bases: TGTGCCAGTAGTGGCAGGGGGCCTAATCAGCCCCAGCATTTT. Translation gives CASSGRGPNQPQHF.

The rearrangement links TRBV6-5 to TRBJ1-6; D is undetermined. The CDR3 extends over 15 amino acids. Trimming took off 5 bases at V and 0 bases at J, with 8 bases between the two ends. Per the germline V gene, CDR1 is MNHEY and CDR2 is SVGAGI. The DNA of the CDR3 is TGTGCCAGCAGTCGTAGCCGCTCCTATAATTCACCCCTCCACTTT. Protein sequence: CASSRSRSYNSPLHF.

The chain joins TRBV6-5 to TRBJ1-6; D may be TRBD1 (5 bases). Per the germline V gene, CDR1 is MNHEY and CDR2 is SVGAGI. The V end was cut by 4 bases, the J end by 8 bases, with 18 bases between. This CDR3 region has 16 residues. The DNA for the CDR3 is TGTGCCAGCAGTTCGCCAGGGAGGCGGGTGGATTCACCCCTCCACTTT. Protein: CASSSPGRRVDSPLHF.

This chain uses TRBV7-2 with TRBJ1-5; D gene unclear. The V end was cut by 0 bases, the J end by 4 bases, with 10 bases between. Germline lookup yields CDR1 SGHTA and CDR2 FQGNSA. The CDR3 consists of 15 residues. Here the CDR3 reads CASSLAWGLNQPQHF. CDR3 in DNA: TGTGCCAGCAGCTTAGCATGGGGATTAAATCAGCCCCAGCATTTT.

J is TRBJ1-2 and V is TRBV2; D not certain. Trimming took off 5 bases at V and 5 bases at J, with 9 bases between the two ends. The CDR3 runs to 12 residues. Germline V lookup: CDR1 SNHLY, CDR2 FYNNEI. CDR3 loop: CASSSGLYGYTF. As DNA, the CDR3 is TGTGCCAGCAGTAGCGGTCTGTATGGCTACACCTTC.

This clone was found many times. The V and J genes are TRBV2 and TRBJ2-2; D is ambiguous. Trimming removed 5 bases from V and 4 bases from J, with 8 bases in between. The germline V gene has CDR1 SNHLY and CDR2 FYNNEI. The CDR3 has 13 residues. CDR3: CASSRQPTGELFF. DNA of the CDR3: TGTGCCAGCAGTAGGCAGCCCACCGGGGAGCTGTTTTTT.

This clone was seen at least ten times. V usage is TRBV7-7 and J usage is TRBJ2-5; the match to TRBD1 covers 10 bases. Per germline, CDR1 SSHAT and CDR2 FNYEAQ (reference sequence). Trimming removed 5 bases from V and 5 bases from J; junction bases left unmatched: 2. CDR3 length equals 13 residues. The CDR3 DNA reads as TGTGCCAGCAGCCAGGACAGGGGGGAGACCCAGTACTTC. Translation gives CASSQDRGETQYF. The full variable domain, in which reference TRBV7-7 and TRBJ2-5 provide the parts outside the CDR3, is GAGVSQSPRYKVTKRGQDVTLRCDPISSHATLYWYQQALGQGPEFLTYFNYEAQPDKSGLPSDRFSAERPEGSISTLTIQRTEQRDSAMYRCASSQDRGETQYFGPGTRLLVL.

The rearrangement joins TRBV29-1 to TRBJ1-1; no clear D. The CDR3 runs to 9 residues. The V gene's germline CDR1 is SQVTM and CDR2 ANQGSEA. V shed 3 bases and J shed 10 bases, with 6 bases lying between them. CDR3 loop: CSVDEGAFF. The CDR3 DNA reads TGCAGCGTTGACGAGGGAGCTTTCTTT.

This chain joins TRBV11-2 and TRBJ2-3; D is unclear. CDR1 and CDR2 (germline): SGHAT, FQNNGV. Deletions cut 5 bases from V and 4 bases from J, with 10 bases between. The CDR3 has 13 residues. In nucleotides, the CDR3 is TGTGCCAGCAGCCGATACCCCCCAGATACGCAGTATTTT. Protein product: CASSRYPPDTQYF. Based on the CDR3 plus reference TRBV11-2 and TRBJ2-3, the full variable domain is EAGVAQSPRYKIIEKRQSVAFWCNPISGHATLYWYQQILGQGPKLLIQFQNNGVVDDSQLPKDRFSAERLKGVDSTLKIQPAKLEDSAVYLCASSRYPPDTQYFGPGTRLTVL.

The V and J genes are TRBV10-2 and TRBJ1-4; D ambiguous. V lost 3 bases, J lost 7 bases, and 12 bases lay in between. This CDR3 is 14 amino acids long. Germline CDR1 is WSHSY and CDR2 is SAAADI. CDR3 in amino acids: CASSDKGMAEKLFF. CDR3 sequence (DNA): TGCGCCAGCAGTGACAAGGGAATGGCTGAAAAACTGTTTTTT.

The chain uses TRBV15 and TRBJ1-2; unclear D gene. Germline-derived CDR1 and CDR2 are LNHNV and YYDKDF (reference sequence). The CDR3 extends over 16 amino acids. With 1 base removed from V and 0 bases from J, the gap between germline ends came to 12 bases. Written as DNA, the CDR3 is TGTGCCACCAGCAGAGGTCAAAGGAGTACTAACTATGGCTACACCTTC. This encodes CATSRGQRSTNYGYTF.

The V call is TRBV25-1, the J call TRBJ1-6; D is undetermined. Germline loops: CDR1 MGHDK, CDR2 SYGVNS. This CDR3 region has 13 residues. The V end lost 8 bases, the J end lost 7 bases, and 12 bases lay between the germline ends. The DNA for the CDR3 is TGTGCCAGCCAGTCAACTCCGAATTCACCCCTCCACTTT. Translation: CASQSTPNSPLHF.

The CDR3 nucleotides read TGTGCCAGCAGACCCCGGGACAGGGGGCAAGAGACCCAGTACTTC. Its translation is CASRPRDRGQETQYF. The chain links TRBV28 to TRBJ2-5; 11 nucleotides line up with TRBD1. V was clipped by 6 bases and J by 2 bases; unmatched bases: 5. This CDR3 region has 15 residues. Per the germline V gene, CDR1 is MDHEN and CDR2 is SYDVKM.

The chain combines TRBV30 with TRBJ1-6, with D tentatively TRBD1 (5 bases). The germline CDR1 and CDR2 sequences are GTSNPN and SVGIG (reference sequence). Trimming removed 4 bases at V and 5 bases at J, with 15 bases between. CDR3 size: 15 residues. The CDR3, as DNA: TGTGCCTGGACCCAGGGTCGCGGAGATAATTCACCCCTCCACTTT. This encodes CAWTQGRGDNSPLHF.

This clone was found a few times. The CDR3 sequence is CASSQDIQGGYEQFF. The CDR3 DNA reads TGCGCCAGCAGCCAAGATATCCAGGGAGGCTATGAGCAGTTCTTC. The rearrangement links TRBV4-3 to TRBJ2-1; tentative D call: TRBD2 (6 bases). Germline-derived CDR1 and CDR2 are LGHNA and YSLEER. The CDR3 is 15 residues long. V was shortened by 0 bases and J by 8 bases, with 14 bases between the two germline ends.

As for this clone: Other DNA sequences in the sample encode the same CDR3. The chain joins TRBV29-1 to TRBJ2-7; a weak D match, TRBD1 (6 bases). Trimming cost V 4 bases and J 1 base, with 8 bases left between them. This CDR3 is built from 12 residues. Germline CDR1 reads SQVTM; CDR2 reads ANQGSEA. In DNA, the CDR3 is TGCAGCGTTGTTGGACAGTCCTACGAGCAGTACTTC. Protein product: CSVVGQSYEQYF.